This T cell receptor beta chain is drawn from a study of blood T cell repertoires in COVID-19. The V gene's germline CDR1 is MNHEY and CDR2 SMNVEV (reference sequence). This CDR3 region has 15 residues. Unmatched junction bases numbered 5, after V lost 2 bases and J lost 4 bases. Only in-frame clones appear in the TCRdb table, and some are missing; sequencing was by immunoSEQ multiplex PCR. The sample gives about 210,000 clones, 88% of which show up once; about 2.3% is in the top ten. The V gene is TRBV27, the J gene TRBJ2-3; 8 bases align to TRBD1. The sequenced material came from PBMCs or T cells enriched from blood (not recorded which). This receptor was taken from a woman aged 40 to 50 with acute COVID-19. CDR3 sequence: CASSLRTGSPDTQYF. In nucleotides, the CDR3 is TGTGCCAGCAGTTTAAGGACAGGGAGCCCAGATACGCAGTATTTT.